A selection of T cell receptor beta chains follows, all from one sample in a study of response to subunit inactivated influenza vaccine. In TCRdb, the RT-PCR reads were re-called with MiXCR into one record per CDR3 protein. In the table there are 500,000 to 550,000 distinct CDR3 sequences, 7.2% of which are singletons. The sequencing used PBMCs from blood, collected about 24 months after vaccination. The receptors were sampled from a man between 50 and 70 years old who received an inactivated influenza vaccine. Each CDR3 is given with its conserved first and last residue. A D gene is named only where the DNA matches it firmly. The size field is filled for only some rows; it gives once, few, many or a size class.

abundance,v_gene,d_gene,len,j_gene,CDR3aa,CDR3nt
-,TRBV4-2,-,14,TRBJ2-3,CASSRQVSTDTQYF,TGTGCCAGCAGCCGGCAGGTTAGCACAGATACGCAGTATTTT
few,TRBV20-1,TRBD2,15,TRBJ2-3,CSAIRLARTTDTQYF,TGCAGTGCCATTAGACTAGCACGGACCACAGATACGCAGTATTTT
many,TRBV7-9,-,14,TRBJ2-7,CASSPEDSTYEQYF,TGTGCCAGCAGCCCTGAGGACTCGACCTACGAGCAGTACTTC
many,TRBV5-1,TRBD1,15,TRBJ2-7,CASSSTGLSSYEQYF,TGCGCCAGCAGCTCGACAGGGTTGAGCTCCTACGAGCAGTACTTC
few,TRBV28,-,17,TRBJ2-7,CASSLNLGMGSSYEQYF,TGTGCCAGCAGTTTAAACCTCGGGATGGGGAGCTCCTACGAGCAGTACTTC
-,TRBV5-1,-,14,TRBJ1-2,CASSPEGQTYGYTF,TGCGCCAGCAGCCCGGAAGGACAGACCTATGGCTACACCTTC
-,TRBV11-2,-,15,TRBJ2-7,CASRAPGRTSYEQYF,TGTGCCAGCAGGGCCCCGGGACGGACGTCCTACGAGCAGTACTTC
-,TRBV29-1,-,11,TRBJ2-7,CSGGESYEQYF,TGCAGCGGAGGGGAATCCTACGAGCAGTACTTC
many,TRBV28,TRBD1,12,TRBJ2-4,CASSLMDRAGYF,TGTGCCAGCAGTTTAATGGACAGGGCGGGGTACTTC
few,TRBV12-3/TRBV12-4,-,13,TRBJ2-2,CASSRGWGGELFF,TGTGCCAGCAGTCGCGGTTGGGGCGGGGAGCTGTTTTTT
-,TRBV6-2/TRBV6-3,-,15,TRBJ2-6,CASGYTGTGANVLTF,TGTGCCAGCGGTTACACTGGGACCGGGGCCAACGTCCTGACTTTC
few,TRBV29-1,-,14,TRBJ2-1,CSVVLGRWAMEQFF,TGCAGCGTTGTTCTAGGTCGTTGGGCAATGGAGCAGTTCTTC
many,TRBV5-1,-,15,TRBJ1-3,CASSPGFASGNTIYF,TGCGCCAGCAGCCCTGGTTTCGCCTCTGGAAACACCATATATTTT
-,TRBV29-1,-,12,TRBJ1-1,CSVEPGGRQAFF,TGCAGCGTTGAGCCCGGGGGCAGACAAGCTTTCTTT
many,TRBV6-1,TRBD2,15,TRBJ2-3,CASANSGRGADTQYF,TGTGCCAGCGCCAATAGCGGGAGAGGCGCAGATACGCAGTATTTT
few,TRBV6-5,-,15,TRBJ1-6,CASSYTQQGNSPLHF,TGTGCCAGCAGTTACACCCAGCAGGGTAATTCACCCCTCCACTTT
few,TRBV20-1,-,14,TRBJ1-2,CSAKKRSGRYGYTF,TGCAGTGCTAAGAAACGGTCAGGGCGCTATGGCTACACCTTC
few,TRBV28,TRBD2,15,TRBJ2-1,CASSPPAGGNNEQFF,TGTGCCAGCAGCCCCCCGGCGGGAGGGAACAATGAGCAGTTCTTC
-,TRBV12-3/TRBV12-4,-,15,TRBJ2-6,CASSLGIGGANVLTF,TGTGCCAGCAGTTTGGGAATTGGTGGGGCCAACGTCCTGACTTTC
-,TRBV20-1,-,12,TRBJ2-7,CSARVQTMEEYF,TGCAGTGCTAGAGTCCAGACAATGGAGGAGTACTTC
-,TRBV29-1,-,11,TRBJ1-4,CSAPVGEKLFF,TGCAGCGCCCCGGTGGGGGAAAAACTGTTTTTT
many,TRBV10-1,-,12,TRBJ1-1,CASSEPRGLAFF,TGCGCCAGCAGTGAGCCCAGAGGGTTGGCTTTCTTT
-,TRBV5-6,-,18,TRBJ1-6,CASSSIGLSSSYNSPLHF,TGTGCCAGCAGCAGTATTGGACTCTCGAGCTCCTATAATTCACCCCTCCACTTT
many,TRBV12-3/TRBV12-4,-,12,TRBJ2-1,CASSLSQSEQFF,TGTGCCAGCAGTTTAAGTCAAAGCGAGCAGTTCTTC
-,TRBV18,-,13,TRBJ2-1,CASSPIKDNEQFF,TGTGCCAGCTCACCAATTAAGGACAATGAGCAGTTCTTC
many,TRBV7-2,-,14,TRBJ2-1,CASSFYWGLDEQFF,TGTGCCAGCAGCTTTTATTGGGGGCTGGATGAGCAGTTCTTC
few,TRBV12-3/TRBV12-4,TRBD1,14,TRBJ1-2,CASKPGQLNYGYTF,TGTGCCAGCAAGCCGGGACAGTTGAACTATGGCTACACCTTC
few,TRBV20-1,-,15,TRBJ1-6,CSAVGHLALYSPLHF,TGCAGTGCCGTTGGACATCTTGCCCTATATTCACCCCTCCACTTT
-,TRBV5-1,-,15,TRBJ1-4,CASSSGTAKDEKLFF,TGCGCCAGCAGCAGCGGGACGGCGAAGGACGAAAAACTGTTTTTT
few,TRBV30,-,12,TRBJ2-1,CAWSRQSNEQFF,TGTGCCTGGAGTAGACAGTCCAATGAGCAGTTCTTC
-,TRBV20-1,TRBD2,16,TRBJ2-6,CSASLAGVSGANVLTF,TGCAGTGCTAGTCTAGCGGGAGTTTCTGGGGCCAACGTCCTGACTTTC
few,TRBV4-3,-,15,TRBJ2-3,CASSQGRVSTDTQYF,TGCGCCAGCAGCCAAGGGAGGGTTAGCACAGATACGCAGTATTTT
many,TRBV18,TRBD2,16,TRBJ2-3,CASSPPPGGPTDTQYF,TGTGCCAGCTCACCACCACCGGGAGGGCCCACAGATACGCAGTATTTT
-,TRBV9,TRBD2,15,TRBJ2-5,CASSTSGGSFETQYF,TGTGCCAGCAGCACTAGCGGGGGGAGTTTTGAGACCCAGTACTTC
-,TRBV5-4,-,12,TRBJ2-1,CASSLVSAEQFF,TGTGCCAGCAGCTTGGTGTCGGCTGAGCAGTTCTTC
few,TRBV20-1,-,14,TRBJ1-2,CSAPGRQGLYGYTF,TGCAGTGCCCCTGGACGCCAGGGACTCTATGGCTACACCTTC
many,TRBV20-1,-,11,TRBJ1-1,CSARWTGEAFF,TGCAGTGCTCGCTGGACCGGAGAAGCTTTCTTT
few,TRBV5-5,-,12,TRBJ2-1,CASSHQSREQFF,TGTGCCAGCAGCCATCAGTCGCGAGAGCAGTTCTTC
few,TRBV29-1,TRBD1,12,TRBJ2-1,CSVGTGYNEQFF,TGCAGCGTGGGGACAGGATACAATGAGCAGTTCTTC
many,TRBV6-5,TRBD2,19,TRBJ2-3,CASSYPPSGGAVSQDTQYF,TGTGCCAGCAGTTACCCCCCCAGCGGGGGGGCGGTTAGTCAAGATACGCAGTATTTT
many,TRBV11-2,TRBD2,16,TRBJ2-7,CASRPSITGGPGEQYF,TGTGCCAGCAGACCTTCCATTACGGGAGGGCCGGGCGAGCAGTACTTC
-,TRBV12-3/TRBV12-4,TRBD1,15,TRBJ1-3,CASRTPTGTGNTIYF,TGTGCCAGCAGGACCCCGACAGGGACCGGAAACACCATATATTTT
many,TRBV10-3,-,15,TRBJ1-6,CATKTNKSYNSPLHF,TGTGCCACCAAAACTAACAAGTCCTATAATTCACCCCTCCACTTT
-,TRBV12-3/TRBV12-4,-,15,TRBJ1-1,CASSLAQGMNTEAFF,TGTGCCAGCAGTTTAGCCCAGGGAATGAACACTGAAGCTTTCTTT
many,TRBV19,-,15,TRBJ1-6,CASSISTAYNSPLHF,TGTGCCAGTAGTATCAGTACTGCTTATAATTCACCCCTCCACTTT
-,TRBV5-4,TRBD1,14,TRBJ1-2,CASSLNRGPYGYTF,TGTGCCAGCAGCTTAAACAGGGGCCCCTATGGCTACACCTTC
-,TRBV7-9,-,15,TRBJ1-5,CASSLGDLSNQPQHF,TGTGCCAGCAGCTTAGGGGACCTCAGCAATCAGCCCCAGCATTTT
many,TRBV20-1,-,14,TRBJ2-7,CSARPLDRSYEQYF,TGCAGTGCTAGACCCCTGGACAGATCCTACGAGCAGTACTTC
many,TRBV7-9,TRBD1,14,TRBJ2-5,CASRDTGGPETQYF,TGTGCCAGCAGAGACACAGGGGGGCCAGAGACCCAGTACTTC
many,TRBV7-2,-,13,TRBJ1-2,CASSLDRSYGYTF,TGTGCCAGCAGCTTAGACAGGTCCTATGGCTACACCTTC
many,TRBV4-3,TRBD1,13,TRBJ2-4,CASGDRAKNIQYF,TGCGCCAGCGGGGACAGAGCCAAAAACATTCAGTACTTC
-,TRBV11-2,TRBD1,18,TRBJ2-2,CASTTLGPGQGSAGELFF,TGTGCCAGCACCACTTTGGGACCGGGACAGGGTAGCGCCGGGGAGCTGTTTTTT
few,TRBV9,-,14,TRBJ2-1,CASSVEHSYNEQFF,TGTGCCAGCAGCGTAGAACACTCCTACAATGAGCAGTTCTTC
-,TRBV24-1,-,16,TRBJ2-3,CATSDDDPASTDTQYF,TGTGCCACCAGTGACGATGACCCTGCTAGCACAGATACGCAGTATTTT
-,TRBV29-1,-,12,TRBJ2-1,CSGVRGLGEQFF,TGCAGCGGTGTTCGGGGCCTAGGGGAGCAGTTCTTC
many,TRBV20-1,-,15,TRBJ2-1,CSASDLGFYYNEQFF,TGCAGTGCTAGTGATCTCGGGTTCTACTACAATGAGCAGTTCTTC
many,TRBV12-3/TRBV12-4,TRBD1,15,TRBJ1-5,CASSLEGQGSQPQHF,TGTGCCAGCAGTTTAGAGGGACAGGGGAGTCAGCCCCAGCATTTT